This TCR beta chain was obtained from a study of Graves' ophthalmopathy and Graves' hyperthyroidism. Study-wide context: Before any treatment was given, at initial diagnosis, peripheral blood was collected.

Researchers took RNA transcripts and amplified TCR beta CDR3 regions from them. Amplification began with first-round RT-PCR using HTBI primers, then second-round multiplex PCR was performed. TCRdb passed the multiplex PCR reads through MiXCR, listing each CDR3 protein once. Counted here are just over 600,000 distinct CDR3 sequences, 20% to 25% occurring once; the ten biggest clones make up more than 5.5%. With respect to this clonotype: No antigen is known for it.

Study results and caveats: Most expanded clonotypes from thyroid (those above 0.001 frequency) were also found in blood.

Germline V gene sequence: CDR1 GTSNPN, CDR2 SVGIG (reference sequence). This CDR3 is built from 14 residues. Trimming shortened V by 2 bases and J by 6 bases, and 13 bases separated the two germline ends. Excluded were patients with other autoimmune diseases, uncontrolled infections, pregnancy or lactation. The gene calls are TRBV30 and TRBJ2-2; tentative D call: TRBD1 (6 bases). The clonotype was recovered from a woman younger than 30 with stable Graves' hyperthyroidism. Some clones in this sample may be carry-over from other donors' samples. The sequencing sample was made of peripheral blood. The CDR3 DNA is TGTGCCTGGAGTTGGGGGCAGGGCGCCGGGGAGCTGTTTTTT. Residues: CAWSWGQGAGELFF.